Sequencing of this T cell receptor (beta chain) was carried out in a study of shared clonotypes between healthy human individuals. Notes on this clone: Antigen unknown. This same CDR3 is encoded by further DNA sequences in the sample.

Germline V gives CDR1 SQVTM, CDR2 ANQGSEA. The CDR3 is 12 residues long. V lost 4 bases and J lost 4; bases outside the gene matches: 2. Replicate PCRs for sorted subsets used 200 ng DNA; this equaled 25,000 to 30,000 T cell genomes. Source study methods: There were no quality scores in the junction-only immunoSEQ sequences, so filtering differed. The protocol was immunoSEQ multiplex PCR, while the TCRdb copy is restricted to in-frame clones and leaves out a portion. The DNA gave D and trimming, while V, J and clone size come from that table. The sample consists of over 1.5 million clones, 95% to 99% of them appearing once. Findings and caveats of the study: Rarefaction curves obtained for sorted subsets showed sequencing incomplete despite large depth. Estimated richness values were generally larger in naive subsets than in memory subsets.

The rearrangement joins TRBV29-1 to TRBJ2-3; the match to TRBD1 covers 7 bases. Material: naive CD4+ T cells sorted from blood. Subset in this sample: CD45RA+ positively selected. The clonotype originates from a man aged 25 to 45 in good health. CDR3 in DNA: TGCAGCGTTGTCCAGGGGGCAGATACGCAGTATTTT. Protein product: CSVVQGADTQYF.